This TCR beta chain was sequenced in a study of neurological immune-mediated disorders. With 1 base removed from V and 2 bases from J, the gap between germline ends came to 11 bases. CDR1 and CDR2 from the germline V gene are LNHDA and SQIVND (reference sequence). CDR3 size: 15 residues. TCRdb reprocessed the 5' RACE reads via MiXCR and lists one record per CDR3 protein. The sample lists under 90,000 distinct CDR3 sequences, 10% seen once, with 1.8% in the top ten. Many counts were recorded for this clonotype. The TCR was taken from a middle-aged man in good health. J is TRBJ2-5 and V is TRBV19, with D unresolved. Material: PBMCs. The CDR3 protein is CASSIGRTSQETQYF. The CDR3 DNA follows: TGTGCCAGTAGTATAGGAAGGACGTCACAAGAGACCCAGTACTTC.